This passage covers 5 T cell receptor beta chains from one sample sequenced in a study of T cell repertoires in cytomegalovirus infection. From the reads, TCRdb called clonotypes with MiXCR, one entry per CDR3 protein. The data hold 60,000 to 75,000 distinct CDR3 sequences, with just under 4% observed a single time. The sequenced material came from PBMCs. The receptors come from a human donor in good health (CMV status not recorded). Some clones in this sample may be carry-over from other donors' samples.

This clonotype was counted at least ten times. The CDR3 bases are TGTGCCAGCAGTTTTTCCGACGGCCAGCCCCAGCATTTT. It yields the protein CASSFSDGQPQHF. The chain joins TRBV6-4 to TRBJ1-5, with D uncertain. CDR1 is MRHNA, CDR2 SNTAGT, per germline. V gave up 5 bases and J gave up 7 bases, with 12 bases separating them. The CDR3 covers 13 residues.

This clonotype was found many times. The chain links TRBV7-2 to TRBJ2-1; 8 bases match TRBD2. The CDR3 contains 14 residues. Germline values: CDR1 SGHTA, CDR2 FQGNSA. Germline trimming cut 0 bases from V and 9 bases from J; bases unmatched to any gene: 4. In nucleotides, the CDR3 is TGTGCCAGCAGCTTAGCTAGCGGGACGCGTGAGCAGTTCTTC. Residues: CASSLASGTREQFF.

This clonotype was counted ten times or more. The V and J genes are TRBV11-2 and TRBJ2-1, with 7 bases fitting TRBD2. Trimming cost V 1 base and J 5 bases; bases outside gene matches: 5. The CDR3 contains 15 residues. Germline loops: CDR1 SGHAT, CDR2 FQNNGV. In nucleotides, the CDR3 is TGTGCCAGCAGCTTAGTGGGAGGGCCGGACAATGAGCAGTTCTTC. It yields the protein CASSLVGGPDNEQFF.

This clonotype was counted ten times or more. The V and J genes are TRBV7-2 and TRBJ1-4; D is possibly TRBD1 (6 bases). Germline CDR1 and CDR2: SGHTA and FQGNSA. CDR3 length equals 15 residues. V shed 5 bases and J shed 0 bases, with 10 bases lying between them. The CDR3 protein is CASSPRGATNEKLFF. Here the CDR3 DNA reads TGTGCCAGCAGCCCCAGGGGAGCAACTAATGAAAAACTGTTTTTT.

This clonotype occurred many times. The chain employs TRBV2 and TRBJ2-7; maybe TRBD2 (6 bases). Trimming stripped 5 bases from V and 5 bases from J, with 19 bases between. The germline V gene has CDR1 SNHLY and CDR2 FYNNEI. The CDR3 has 15 amino acids. The CDR3 spells CASSFLPLAFHEQYF. For the CDR3, the DNA is TGTGCCAGCAGTTTCCTCCCACTAGCTTTCCACGAGCAGTACTTC.